This passage covers 27 T cell receptor beta chains from one sample sequenced in a study of T cell repertoires in cytomegalovirus infection. Their recognized antigens are unknown. In TCRdb, the reads were re-called with MiXCR into one record per CDR3 protein. The sample has a few hundred thousand distinct CDR3 sequences; over 35% are singletons. The input for sequencing was cultured PBMCs, taken from culture after CMV antigen stimulation. The receptors stem from a human donor in good health (CMV status not recorded). Some clones in this sample may be carry-over from other donors' samples.

This clonotype was picked up a small number of times. The chain recombines TRBV6-5 with TRBJ2-7; D possibly uses TRBD1 or TRBD2 (5 bases each). The CDR3 is 15 amino acids. Between the trimmed V and J ends, which lost 3 bases and 3 bases, there was a span of 15 bases. Germline CDR1 reads MNHEY; CDR2 reads SVGAGI. The CDR3 protein is CASSYRKGTHYEQYF. CDR3 nucleotides: TGTGCCAGCAGTTATCGTAAGGGGACGCACTACGAGCAGTACTTC.

This clonotype was recorded a few times. The V gene is TRBV19, the J gene TRBJ2-3; perhaps D is TRBD1 or TRBD2 (5 bases each). CDR3 length equals 16 residues. Trimming removed 5 bases from V and 0 bases from J, with 15 bases in between. CDR1 LNHDA and CDR2 SQIVND come from the germline V gene (reference sequence). The CDR3 DNA sequence: TGTGCCAGTAGTGGGGCGGGTCATCCTAGCACAGATACGCAGTATTTT. Its translation: CASSGAGHPSTDTQYF. Looking up the rest from reference TRBV19 and TRBJ2-3 gives the full variable domain: DGGITQSPKYLFRKEGQNVTLSCEQNLNHDAMYWYRQDPGQGLRLIYYSQIVNDFQKGDIAEGYSVSREKKESFPLTVTSAQKNPTAFYLCASSGAGHPSTDTQYFGPGTRLTVL.

V is TRBV19 and J is TRBJ1-2, with no clear D. The ends were cut back, 5 bases at V and 8 bases at J, with 15 bases in the middle. From germline, CDR1 is LNHDA and CDR2 SQIVND (reference sequence). The length of the CDR3 is 13 residues. The CDR3 coding sequence is TGTGCCAGTAGTGTCGGGGTTCCTTTAGGCTACACCTTC. It codes for CASSVGVPLGYTF.

J is TRBJ2-3 and V is TRBV7-2, with a possible D match to TRBD2 (6 bases). The V gene's germline CDR1 is SGHTA and CDR2 FQGNSA. Trimming took off 1 base at V and 5 bases at J, with 13 bases between the two ends. This CDR3 contains 15 residues. CDR3 sequence: CASSLVEGAGDTQYF. In nucleotides, the CDR3 is TGTGCCAGCAGCTTAGTTGAGGGAGCGGGAGATACGCAGTATTTT. The full variable domain, its missing parts supplied by reference TRBV7-2 and TRBJ2-3, is GAGVSQSPSNKVTEKGKDVELRCDPISGHTALYWYRQSLGQGLEFLIYFQGNSAPDKSGLPSDRFSAERTGGSVSTLTIQRTQQEDSAVYLCASSLVEGAGDTQYFGPGTRLTVL.

This clonotype came up a few times. CDR3 region: CASSPGRMNTGELFF. Written as DNA, the CDR3 is TGTGCCAGCAGTCCCGGGCGGATGAACACCGGGGAGCTGTTTTTT. This chain links TRBV7-2 with TRBJ2-2; D gene unclear. The CDR3 contains 15 residues. The V end lost 6 bases, the J end lost 1 base, and 12 bases lay between the germline ends. CDR1 SGHTA and CDR2 FQGNSA come from the germline V gene.

This clonotype was found once. This chain links TRBV15 with TRBJ2-5, with TRBD1 as a possible D gene (6 bases). Germline V gene data show CDR1 as LNHNV and CDR2 as YYDKDF (reference sequence). This CDR3 contains 14 residues. The V end lost 0 bases, the J end lost 9 bases, and 14 bases lay between the germline ends. CDR3 DNA sequence: TGTGCCACCAGCAGAGACGGACAGTCCGAAGCCCAGTACTTC. Its translation: CATSRDGQSEAQYF.

This clonotype was seen a few times. V is TRBV7-9 and J is TRBJ1-1, with D uncertain. Germline lookup yields CDR1 SEHNR and CDR2 FQNEAQ (reference sequence). The CDR3 runs 12 residues. Trimming removed 3 bases from V and 8 bases from J, with 10 bases in between. The CDR3 nucleotides read TGTGCCAGCAGCTTTAGGACTGCGGAAGCTTTCTTT. Its protein is CASSFRTAEAFF.

Only a few counts were recorded for this clonotype. The rearrangement joins TRBV5-4 to TRBJ2-7, with D perhaps matching TRBD2 (6 bases). The CDR3 consists of 14 residues. V was cut by 4 bases and J by 3 bases, with 14 bases left in between. In germline, CDR1 is SGHNT, CDR2 YYREEE (reference sequence). CDR3 sequence reads: CASSPAAGNYEQYF. The CDR3 DNA reads as TGTGCCAGCAGCCCGGCGGCGGGGAACTACGAGCAGTACTTC.

The chain is built from TRBV20-1 and TRBJ1-2, with TRBD1 identical over 12 bases. CDR3 length: 12 residues. CDR1 is DFQATT and CDR2 is SNEGSKA in the germline V gene (reference sequence). CDR3 loop: CTGTGGVSGYTF. CDR3 DNA: TGCACTGGGACAGGGGGCGTTAGCGGCTACACCTTC.

The gene calls are TRBV6-5 and TRBJ1-2; 7 bases map to TRBD1. Trimming took 6 bases from V and 6 from J; bases not matched to a gene: 7. Germline CDR1 and CDR2: MNHEY and SVGAGI. The CDR3 extends over 13 amino acids. The CDR3 region is CASRPTGADGYTF. The CDR3, as DNA: TGTGCCAGCAGGCCCACAGGGGCGGATGGCTACACCTTC.

This clonotype was seen a handful of times. V and J are TRBV7-6 and TRBJ2-2; the match to TRBD1 covers 7 bases. Losses at the gene ends were 5 bases for V and 3 bases for J; bases not matched to a gene: 6. This CDR3 contains 15 residues. The V gene's germline CDR1 is SGHVS and CDR2 FNYEAQ. The CDR3 DNA reads as TGTGCCAGCAGCACCCGGGACAGCTACACCGGGGAGCTGTTTTTT. It codes for CASSTRDSYTGELFF. Supplemented by reference TRBV7-6 and TRBJ2-2, the full variable domain reads GAGVSQSPRYKVTKRGQDVALRCDPISGHVSLYWYRQALGQGPEFLTYFNYEAQQDKSGLPNDRFSAERPEGSISTLTIQRTEQRDSAMYRCASSTRDSYTGELFFGEGSRLTVL.

This clonotype was detected a few times. The chain joins TRBV5-4 to TRBJ2-1; tentatively, D is TRBD2 (6 bases). The CDR3 spans 17 residues. V lost 2 bases, J lost 7 bases, and 22 bases lay in between. Germline assignment: CDR1 SGHNT and CDR2 YYREEE (reference sequence). This chain's CDR3 is CASSFGPSWDSRNEQFF. For the CDR3, the DNA is TGTGCCAGCAGCTTTGGCCCCTCCTGGGACTCAAGGAATGAGCAGTTCTTC. The variable domain in full, with the rest retrieved from reference TRBV5-4 and TRBJ2-1, is ETGVTQSPTHLIKTRGQQVTLRCSSQSGHNTVSWYQQALGQGPQFIFQYYREEENGRGNFPPRFSGLQFPNYSSELNVNALELDDSALYLCASSFGPSWDSRNEQFFGPGTRLTVL.

The chain uses TRBV15 and TRBJ2-3, with a weak D call TRBD1 (6 bases). V dropped 3 bases and J dropped 0 bases, with 10 bases sitting between them. This CDR3 is 15 amino acids long. Germline CDR1 is LNHNV and CDR2 is YYDKDF (reference sequence). The CDR3 protein is CATSSGQSSTDTQYF. The CDR3 DNA reads as TGTGCCACCAGCAGCGGACAGTCCAGCACAGATACGCAGTATTTT.

This clonotype turned up a few times. V gene TRBV6-2 or TRBV6-3 combines with J gene TRBJ2-1; possible D gene TRBD2, 6 bases. CDR3 size: 14 residues. The germline gives CDR1 MNHEY, CDR2 SVGEGT. Trimming shortened V by 6 bases and J by 4 bases, and 13 bases separated the two germline ends. Written as DNA, the CDR3 is TGTGCCAGCAGGGAGAGGAGGGTGTACAATGAGCAGTTCTTC. Translating gives CASRERRVYNEQFF.

The rearrangement links TRBV15 to TRBJ2-3; D gene ambiguous. This CDR3 contains 12 residues. CDR1 is LNHNV, CDR2 YYDKDF, per germline (reference sequence). V dropped 4 bases and J dropped 4 bases, with 6 bases sitting between them. The chain's CDR3 is CATSTPSDTQYF. For the CDR3, the DNA is TGTGCCACCAGCACTCCCTCAGATACGCAGTATTTT.

The chain combines TRBV7-9 with TRBJ2-5; tentative D call: TRBD2 (6 bases). This CDR3 comprises 14 residues. V was trimmed by 6 bases and J by 4 bases, leaving 15 bases between them. The germline gives CDR1 SEHNR, CDR2 FQNEAQ (reference sequence). CDR3 loop: CASRDTGVGETQYF. The CDR3 DNA sequence: TGTGCCAGCAGGGATACGGGAGTTGGAGAGACCCAGTACTTC.

The rearrangement uses TRBV19 and TRBJ1-1; no firm D call. CDR1 LNHDA and CDR2 SQIVND come from the germline V gene (reference sequence). CDR3 length equals 14 residues. Trimming removed 5 bases at V and 0 bases at J, with 10 bases between. The CDR3 coding sequence is TGTGCCAGTAGTCATGCACGCATGAACACTGAAGCTTTCTTT. Residues: CASSHARMNTEAFF.

This sequence joins TRBV6-5 and TRBJ1-1; D not resolved. The CDR3 covers 13 residues. Germline V CDR1 and CDR2: MNHEY, SVGAGI. Trimming pared 6 bases from V and 4 bases from J, leaving 12 bases between. The CDR3 DNA follows: TGTGCCAGCAGGGAGGTAGCGAGCACTGAAGCTTTCTTT. Translating it yields CASREVASTEAFF.

This chain joins TRBV2 and TRBJ2-1, with 13 bases aligning to TRBD2. There are 15 residues in the CDR3. Germline V CDR1 and CDR2: SNHLY, FYNNEI. V was clipped by 8 bases and J by 5 bases; unmatched bases: 6. In DNA form, the CDR3 reads TGTGCCAGCTCCGGGACTAGCGGGAACCACAATGAGCAGTTCTTC. Translated, it gives CASSGTSGNHNEQFF.

This clonotype has more than one count but fewer than ten. V is TRBV7-8 and J is TRBJ2-3; maybe TRBD2 (6 bases). With 4 bases removed from V and 4 bases from J, the gap between germline ends came to 18 bases. This CDR3 is built from 16 residues. Germline V lookup: CDR1 SGHVS, CDR2 FQNEAQ. Written as DNA, the CDR3 is TGTGCCAGCAGCTCCCGTGGTATAGCGGATTCAGATACGCAGTATTTT. It yields the protein CASSSRGIADSDTQYF.

This clonotype was counted at least ten times. This chain links TRBV7-2 with TRBJ2-7; maybe TRBD1 (6 bases). The ends were cut back, 0 bases at V and 1 base at J, with 16 bases in the middle. Germline CDR1 and CDR2: SGHTA and FQGNSA. CDR3 length: 17 residues. CDR3 in DNA: TGTGCCAGCAGCTTAGCCCCCACAGGGTCCCTTTCCTACGAGCAGTACTTC. As protein: CASSLAPTGSLSYEQYF.

This clonotype was observed a few times. V and J are TRBV12-3 or TRBV12-4 and TRBJ1-5; 9 bases align to TRBD1. The junction had 7 bases not matched to a gene; V was cut back by 5 bases and J by 2 bases. This CDR3 is built from 16 residues. The CDR3 here is CASSLGTGRGNQPQHF. The CDR3 region has the DNA TGTGCCAGCAGTCTCGGGACAGGGAGAGGCAATCAGCCCCAGCATTTT.

The chain uses TRBV6-2 or TRBV6-3 and TRBJ2-2; tentative D call: TRBD1 (6 bases). The CDR3 is 16 amino acids. Looked up from germline, CDR1 is MNHEY and CDR2 is SVGEGT. V was clipped by 6 bases and J by 4 bases, with 18 bases between them. CDR3: CASRELRTAFTGELFF. The CDR3 DNA reads TGTGCCAGCAGGGAGCTCCGGACAGCTTTCACCGGGGAGCTGTTTTTT.

This clonotype was counted a few times. The rearrangement links TRBV7-6 to TRBJ2-3; no reliable D call. CDR3 length: 15 residues. Germline V lookup: CDR1 SGHVS, CDR2 FNYEAQ. Trimming took off 1 base at V and 6 bases at J, with 14 bases between the two ends. CDR3: CASSLGGPTVDTQYF. Written as DNA, the CDR3 is TGTGCCAGCAGCTTAGGTGGGCCTACCGTCGATACGCAGTATTTT.

This clonotype was counted between two and nine times. V gene TRBV20-1 combines with J gene TRBJ2-7, with 9 bases aligning to TRBD2. With V trimmed by 3 bases and J by 6 bases, 18 bases remained unmatched. The CDR3 sequence is 17 residues long. Germline V gene data show CDR1 as DFQATT and CDR2 as SNEGSKA (reference sequence). CDR3 in DNA: TGCAGTGCTAGGCCCCCCCCTACTAGCGGGTTTCGGTTCGAGCAGTACTTC. It encodes CSARPPPTSGFRFEQYF.

The chain combines TRBV6-1 with TRBJ1-5; D not resolved. CDR1 is MNHNS and CDR2 is SASEGT in the germline V gene. Trimming took 5 bases from V and 1 from J, leaving 9 bases between them. The CDR3 has 14 amino acids. This CDR3 is CASSSPGSNQPQHF. Here the CDR3 DNA reads TGTGCCAGCAGTTCTCCCGGCAGCAATCAGCCCCAGCATTTT.

The chain joins TRBV2 to TRBJ2-3, with 11 nucleotides matching TRBD2. Germline trimming cut 9 bases from V and 3 bases from J; bases unmatched to any gene: 5. The CDR3 totals 14 residues. In germline, CDR1 is SNHLY, CDR2 FYNNEI. The CDR3 protein is CASLAGGPTDTQYF. CDR3 nucleotide sequence: TGTGCCAGTTTAGCGGGAGGGCCTACAGATACGCAGTATTTT.